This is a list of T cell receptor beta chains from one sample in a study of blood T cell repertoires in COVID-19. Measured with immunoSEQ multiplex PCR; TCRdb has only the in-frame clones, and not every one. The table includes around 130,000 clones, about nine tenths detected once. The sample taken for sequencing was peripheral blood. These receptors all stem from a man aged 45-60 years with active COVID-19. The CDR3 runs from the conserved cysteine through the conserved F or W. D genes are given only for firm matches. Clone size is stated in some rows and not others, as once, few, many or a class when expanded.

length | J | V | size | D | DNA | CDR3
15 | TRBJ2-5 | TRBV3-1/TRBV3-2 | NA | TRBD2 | TGTGCCAGCACCGGGACTAGCGGGTTCAAAGAGACCCAGTACTTC | CASTGTSGFKETQYF
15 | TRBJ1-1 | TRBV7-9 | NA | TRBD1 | TGTGCCAGCAGCTTAGAGTCAGGGGGCGCGCCTGAAGCTTTCTTT | CASSLESGGAPEAFF
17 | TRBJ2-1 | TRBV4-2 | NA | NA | TGTGCCAGCAGCCAAGAGGGCTTCGGGAGTGTAAACAATGAGCAGTTCTTC | CASSQEGFGSVNNEQFF
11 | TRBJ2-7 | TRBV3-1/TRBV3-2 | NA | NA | TGTGCCAGCAGCCTTGCGGGGGAGCAGTACTTC | CASSLAGEQYF
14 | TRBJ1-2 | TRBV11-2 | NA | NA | TGTGCCAGCAGCTTAGAGGTGGGGAGGTATGGCTACACCTTC | CASSLEVGRYGYTF
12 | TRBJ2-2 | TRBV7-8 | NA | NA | TGTGCCAGCAGTCACTATACCGGGGAGCTGTTTTTT | CASSHYTGELFF
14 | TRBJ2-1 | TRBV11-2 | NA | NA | TGTGCCAGCAGCTTTAGAGCTAGCTACAATGAGCAGTTCTTC | CASSFRASYNEQFF
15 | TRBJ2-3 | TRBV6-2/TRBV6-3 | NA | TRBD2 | TGTGCCAGCAGACCTAGCGGGGGACGGACAGATACGCAGTATTTT | CASRPSGGRTDTQYF
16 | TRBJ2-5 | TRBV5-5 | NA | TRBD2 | TGTGCCAGCAGCCTACGGACTAGCGGGGGCCAAGAGACCCAGTACTTC | CASSLRTSGGQETQYF
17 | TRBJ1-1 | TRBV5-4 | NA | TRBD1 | TGTGCCAGCAGCTTTGGGACGAACAGGGGGCTGAACACTGAAGCTTTCTTT | CASSFGTNRGLNTEAFF
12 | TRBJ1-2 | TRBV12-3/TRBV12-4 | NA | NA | TGTGCCAGCAGTTCCCCCGGGGATGGCTACACCTTC | CASSSPGDGYTF
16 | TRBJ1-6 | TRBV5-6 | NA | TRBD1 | TGTGCCAGCAGCTTGGCGCTCCGGGACAGGCGATCACCCCTCCACTTT | CASSLALRDRRSPLHF
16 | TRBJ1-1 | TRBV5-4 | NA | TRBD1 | TGTGCCAGCAGCTTGGACCCGGGACAGCTGAACACTGAAGCTTTCTTT | CASSLDPGQLNTEAFF
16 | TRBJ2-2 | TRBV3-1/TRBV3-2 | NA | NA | TGTGCCAGCAGCCAAGAACCGCCGGGGAACACCGGGGAGCTGTTTTTT | CASSQEPPGNTGELFF
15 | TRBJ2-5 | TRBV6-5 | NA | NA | TGTGCCAGCAGTCCCCCAGGGGGGCGTCAAGAGACCCAGTACTTC | CASSPPGGRQETQYF
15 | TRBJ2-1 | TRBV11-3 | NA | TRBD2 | TGTGCCAGCAGCGAGAGCGGGGGGGCTGGCAATGAGCAGTTCTTC | CASSESGGAGNEQFF
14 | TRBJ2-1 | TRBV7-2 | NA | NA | TGTGCCAGCAGCTTAGAACCAACAATCAATGAGCAGTTCTTC | CASSLEPTINEQFF
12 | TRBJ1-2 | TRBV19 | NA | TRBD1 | TGTGCCAGTTTACAGGGGGCTGAAGGCTACACCTTC | CASLQGAEGYTF
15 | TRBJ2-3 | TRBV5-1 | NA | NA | TGCGCCAGCAGCTTGTTCGGGGAGACCACAGATACGCAGTATTTT | CASSLFGETTDTQYF
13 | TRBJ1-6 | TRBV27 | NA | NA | TGTGCCAGCAGTTTGAGCCCCCGGTCACCCCTCCACTTT | CASSLSPRSPLHF
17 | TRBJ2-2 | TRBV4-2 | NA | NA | TGTGCCAGCAGCCAAGAATCGCAGACAAATCTTGCGGGGGAGCTGTTTTTT | CASSQESQTNLAGELFF
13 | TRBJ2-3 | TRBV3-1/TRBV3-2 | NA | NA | TGTGCCAGCAGCCCGACAGGCACAGATACGCAGTATTTT | CASSPTGTDTQYF
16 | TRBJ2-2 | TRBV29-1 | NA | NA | TGCAGCGTTGAAGATCGGCGACAGTCGAACACCGGGGAGCTGTTTTTT | CSVEDRRQSNTGELFF
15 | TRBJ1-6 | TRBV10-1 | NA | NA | TGCGCCAGCAGTGATTTAAAGGGGTCTAATTCACCCCTCCACTTT | CASSDLKGSNSPLHF
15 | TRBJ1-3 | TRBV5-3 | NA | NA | TGTGCCAGAAGCTTGATATCTGTCTCTGGAAACACCATATATTTT | CARSLISVSGNTIYF
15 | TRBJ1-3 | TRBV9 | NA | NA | TGTGCCAGCAGCGACCAGGCGGGCTCTGGAAACACCATATATTTT | CASSDQAGSGNTIYF
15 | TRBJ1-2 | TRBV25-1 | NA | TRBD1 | TGTGCCAGCAGTGAAACACAGGGGGCCGCGGGGGGCTACACCTTC | CASSETQGAAGGYTF
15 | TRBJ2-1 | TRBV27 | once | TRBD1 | TGTGCCAGCAGGGGGGGACAGGGGGCTTACAATGAGCAGTTCTTC | CASRGGQGAYNEQFF
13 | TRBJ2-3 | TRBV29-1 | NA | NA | TGCAGCGTTGAGGTAGCCGACACAGATACGCAGTATTTT | CSVEVADTDTQYF
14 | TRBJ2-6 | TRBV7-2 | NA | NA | TGTGCCCTCGACTCAGGGGCTGGGGCCAACGTCCTGACTTTC | CALDSGAGANVLTF
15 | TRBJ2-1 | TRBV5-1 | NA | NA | TGCGCCAGCAGCTTGGCAGGGGTGGCCTACAATGAGCAGTTCTTC | CASSLAGVAYNEQFF
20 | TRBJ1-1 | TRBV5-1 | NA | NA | TGCGCCAGCAGCTTGGATTCTAACACAGACAGGTCGTGGGGAAGCACTGAAGCTTTCTTT | CASSLDSNTDRSWGSTEAFF
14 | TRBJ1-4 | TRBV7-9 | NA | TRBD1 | TGTGCCAGCAGCATGGGACAGGGTCAAGAAAAACTGTTTTTT | CASSMGQGQEKLFF
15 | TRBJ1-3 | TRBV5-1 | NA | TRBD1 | TGCGCCAGCAGCTCTCGAGGGGGCTACGGAAACACCATATATTTT | CASSSRGGYGNTIYF
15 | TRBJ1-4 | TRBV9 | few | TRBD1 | TGTGCCAGCAGCCCCTCGACAGGGATAGGTGAAAAACTGTTTTTT | CASSPSTGIGEKLFF
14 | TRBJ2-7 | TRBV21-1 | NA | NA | TGTGCCAGCAGCAAACATCTTAAGAGCTACGAGCAGTACTTC | CASSKHLKSYEQYF
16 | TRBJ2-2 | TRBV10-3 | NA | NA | TGTGCCATCAGTGAGTCTGACTTCCCCCCCGCCGGGGAGCTGTTTTTT | CAISESDFPPAGELFF
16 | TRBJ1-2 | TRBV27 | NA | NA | TGTGCCAGCAGCCCGAGACCACAGGCATATCCCTATGGCTACACCTTC | CASSPRPQAYPYGYTF
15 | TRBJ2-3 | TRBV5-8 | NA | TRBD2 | TGTGCCAGCAGCTTGAGGTTAGCGGGGGCAGATACGCAGTATTTT | CASSLRLAGADTQYF
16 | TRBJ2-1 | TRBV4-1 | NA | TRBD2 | TGCGCCAGCAGCCAAGCGACTAGCGCTAGGTACAATGAGCAGTTCTTC | CASSQATSARYNEQFF
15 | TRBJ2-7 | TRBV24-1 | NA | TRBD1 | TGTGCCACCAGTGCCCCGGGACAGAAAACCTACGAGCAGTACTTC | CATSAPGQKTYEQYF
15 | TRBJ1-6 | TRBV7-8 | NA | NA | TGTGCCAGCACCAACTTGGGACTGATCAATTCACCCCTCCACTTT | CASTNLGLINSPLHF
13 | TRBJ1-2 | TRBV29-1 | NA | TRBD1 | TGCAGCGTTGACAAGGACAGGGGCTATGGCTACACCTTC | CSVDKDRGYGYTF
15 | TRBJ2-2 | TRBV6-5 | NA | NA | TGTGCCAGCAGAACCTCCGACAGGAACACCGGGGAGCTGTTTTTT | CASRTSDRNTGELFF
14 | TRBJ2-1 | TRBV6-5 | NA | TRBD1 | TGTGCCAGCAGGAACAGGGGGCCACACAATGAGCAGTTCTTC | CASRNRGPHNEQFF
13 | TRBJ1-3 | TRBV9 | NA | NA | TGTGCCAGCAGCGTAGCAGGGGGAAACACCATATATTTT | CASSVAGGNTIYF
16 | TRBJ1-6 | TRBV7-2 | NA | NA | TGTGCCAGCAGCCATGGGGCACAGTCCAATAATTCACCCCTCCACTTT | CASSHGAQSNNSPLHF
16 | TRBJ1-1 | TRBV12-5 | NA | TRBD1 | TGTGCTAGTGGTTTGGGATCGACAGGGACGAACACTGAAGCTTTCTTT | CASGLGSTGTNTEAFF
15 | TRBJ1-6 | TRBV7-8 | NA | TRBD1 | TGTGCCAGCAGCTTAGGGGGACAGAATAATTCACCCCTCCACTTT | CASSLGGQNNSPLHF
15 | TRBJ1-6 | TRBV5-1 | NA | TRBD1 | TGCGCCAGCAGCTTAGGGGGCGGTTCAGATTCACCCCTCCACTTT | CASSLGGGSDSPLHF
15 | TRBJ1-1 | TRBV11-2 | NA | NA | TGTGCCAGCAGCTTAGAGCCAGGGCGGAACACTGAAGCTTTCTTT | CASSLEPGRNTEAFF
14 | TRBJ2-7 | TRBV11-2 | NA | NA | TGTGCCAGCAGCTTAGAGGCAGGCCGATACGAGCAGTACTTC | CASSLEAGRYEQYF
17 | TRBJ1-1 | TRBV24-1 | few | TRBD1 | TGTGCCACCAGTGATTCGGGAGGGGGCGCGACAAACACTGAAGCTTTCTTT | CATSDSGGGATNTEAFF
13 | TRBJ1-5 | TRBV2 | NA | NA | TGTGCCAGCAGTGGGAGGGGCGATCAGCCCCAGCATTTT | CASSGRGDQPQHF
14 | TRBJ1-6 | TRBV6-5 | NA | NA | TGTGCCAGCACGGTAGACAGTACTAATTCACCCCTCCACTTT | CASTVDSTNSPLHF